These 22 T cell receptor beta chains were sequenced from one sample in a study of T-cell reconstitution after alpha-beta-depleted transplantation in children. Unique molecular identifiers were used in preparing the TCRbeta library. TCRdb re-derived calls from the PCR reads in MiXCR, one entry per CDR3 protein. The data show some 340,000 distinct CDR3 sequences, with 10% seen just once and more than 2% held by the top ten. The source was PBMCs from the stem cell graft donor, collected from the stem cell graft. The receptors originated from a human donor who donated a stem cell graft to a child with acute lymphoblastic leukemia.

At least ten counts were recorded for this clonotype. This chain joins TRBV12-3 or TRBV12-4 and TRBJ2-7, with 7 bases matching TRBD2. V trimming: 1 base; J trimming: 3 bases; junction bases outside the gene matches: 3. This CDR3 has 14 amino acids. Here the CDR3 reads CASSLDGEGYEQYF. CDR3 nucleotide sequence: TGTGCCAGCAGTTTAGACGGGGAGGGCTACGAGCAGTACTTC.

The chain has TRBV29-1 and TRBJ2-1, with 8 bases identical to TRBD2. V lost 6 bases, J lost 5 bases, and 6 bases stayed unmatched. Germline assignment: CDR1 SQVTM and CDR2 ANQGSEA. CDR3 length equals 13 residues. CDR3 residues: CSVSGRLDNEQFF. For the CDR3, the DNA is TGCAGCGTGAGCGGGAGACTCGACAATGAGCAGTTCTTC.

In this sample, this clonotype turned up a few times. The rearrangement joins TRBV6-5 to TRBJ1-2; TRBD1 is a possible D gene (5 bases). The CDR3 length is 15 residues. CDR1 is MNHEY, CDR2 SVGAGI, per germline. V dropped 0 bases and J dropped 3 bases, with 11 bases sitting between them. CDR3 DNA: TGTGCCAGCAGTTACTCGGGGGTTGGGTACTATGGCTACACCTTC. Translation gives CASSYSGVGYYGYTF.

This clonotype turned up a few times. V and J are TRBV4-2 and TRBJ1-5, with D maybe TRBD1 (6 bases). The CDR3 runs to 15 residues. The V gene lost 0 bases and the J gene lost 5 bases, with 11 bases spanning the gap. Germline values: CDR1 LGHNA, CDR2 YNFKEQ. The CDR3 region is CASSQEWGQDQPQHF. The DNA of the CDR3 is TGTGCCAGCAGCCAAGAGTGGGGGCAGGATCAGCCCCAGCATTTT.

The chain links TRBV10-3 to TRBJ2-7, with D maybe TRBD1 (6 bases). V lost 5 bases and J lost 0, with 17 bases in between. Germline V gives CDR1 ENHRY, CDR2 SYGVKD. The CDR3 contains 16 residues. Written as DNA, the CDR3 is TGTGCCATCAGTAAACTACAGGGTTCTCTCTCCTACGAGCAGTACTTC. Encoded protein: CAISKLQGSLSYEQYF.

This chain links TRBV18 with TRBJ1-5; D gene unclear. Trimming took off 2 bases at V and 2 bases at J, with 7 bases between the two ends. The germline gives CDR1 KGHSH, CDR2 LQKENI. This CDR3 is 14 amino acids long. The CDR3 DNA follows: TGTGCCAGCTCACCAATGATGGGCAATCAGCCCCAGCATTTT. Its protein is CASSPMMGNQPQHF.

Written as DNA, the CDR3 is TGCGCCAGCAGCCAAGATCTTCTAGCGGGAGTTAGAGAGACCCAGTACTTC. It specifies CASSQDLLAGVRETQYF. The chain employs TRBV4-3 and TRBJ2-5; TRBD2 agrees at 10 bases. The length of the CDR3 is 17 residues. Germline V CDR1 and CDR2: LGHNA, YSLEER. Unmatched junction bases numbered 8, after V lost 0 bases and J lost 4 bases.

The V call is TRBV28, the J call TRBJ1-5; perhaps TRBD1 as D (6 bases). CDR1 is MDHEN, CDR2 SYDVKM, per germline. V was trimmed by 2 bases and J by 7 bases, leaving 9 bases between them. The CDR3 contains 13 residues. In nucleotides, the CDR3 is TGTGCCAGCAGTTTACTTGGGGGCCAGCCCCAGCATTTT. As protein: CASSLLGGQPQHF.

The gene calls are TRBV12-3 or TRBV12-4 and TRBJ2-2, with D perhaps TRBD2 (7 bases). Trimming pared 8 bases from V and 5 bases from J, leaving 18 bases between. The CDR3 sequence is 15 residues long. For the CDR3, the DNA is TGTGCCAGCTTCAAAGGGGGGGCTAAGACCGGGGAGCTGTTTTTT. This gives the protein CASFKGGAKTGELFF.

This clonotype has only a few counts. The chain uses TRBV7-8 and TRBJ1-5; 8 nucleotides agree with TRBD1. The CDR3 spans 15 residues. Germline V gene sequence: CDR1 SGHVS, CDR2 FQNEAQ. The V gene end was trimmed by 3 bases and the J gene end by 3 bases; junction bases not matched to a gene: 4. CDR3 sequence: CASSFLQGVNQPQHF. The CDR3 nucleotides read TGTGCCAGCAGCTTCCTACAGGGGGTCAATCAGCCCCAGCATTTT.

The chain combines TRBV28 with TRBJ2-2; TRBD2 matches at 9 bases. Unmatched junction bases numbered 3, after V lost 7 bases and J lost 6 bases. Germline V CDR1 and CDR2: MDHEN, SYDVKM. The CDR3 covers 13 residues. The CDR3 region is CASTRLAAGELFF. In DNA form, the CDR3 reads TGTGCCAGCACCCGACTAGCGGCCGGGGAGCTGTTTTTT.

This clonotype was counted between two and nine times. The chain is built from TRBV12-3 or TRBV12-4 and TRBJ2-3, with unresolved D. V was clipped by 0 bases and J by 0 bases, with 7 bases between them. The CDR3 is 15 amino acids. As DNA, the CDR3 is TGTGCCAGCAGTTTAGCTCAGTCTAGCACAGATACGCAGTATTTT. It specifies CASSLAQSSTDTQYF.

This chain uses TRBV10-2 with TRBJ2-7; 9 bases are shared with TRBD2. Germline trimming cut 4 bases from V and 2 bases from J; bases unmatched to any gene: 6. The germline V gene encodes CDR1 WSHSY and CDR2 SAAADI. CDR3 length: 15 residues. DNA for the CDR3: TGCGCCAGCAGTGCCATAGCGGGAGCCACCTACGAGCAGTACTTC. It yields the protein CASSAIAGATYEQYF.

This clonotype was counted many times. This sequence joins TRBV4-2 and TRBJ1-6; 8 bases align to TRBD1. The germline V gene has CDR1 LGHNA and CDR2 YNFKEQ. V was pared by 1 base and J by 8 bases, with 10 bases of the junction left unmatched. The CDR3 is 17 residues long. CDR3 DNA: TGTGCCAGCAGCCAAGGGGCCCCAATGACAGGGGATTCACCCCTCCACTTT. It is translated as CASSQGAPMTGDSPLHF.

The chain carries TRBV4-2 and TRBJ2-1; D remains ambiguous. V was cut by 4 bases and J by 8 bases, with 9 bases left in between. The CDR3 length is 12 residues. Germline V gives CDR1 LGHNA, CDR2 YNFKEQ. The CDR3 protein is CASSPLGHEQFF. The CDR3 DNA is TGTGCCAGCAGCCCCTTGGGCCATGAGCAGTTCTTC.

This clonotype was seen only once. The chain links TRBV5-1 to TRBJ2-7; 9 bases fit TRBD2. The V gene end was trimmed by 1 base and the J gene end by 3 bases; junction bases not matched to a gene: 8. CDR1 is SGHRS and CDR2 is YFSETQ in the germline V gene. The CDR3 runs to 16 residues. The CDR3 nucleotides are TGCGCCAGCAGCTTGTCCCTAGCGGGACCCTTCTACGAGCAGTACTTC. Translating gives CASSLSLAGPFYEQYF.

In DNA form, the CDR3 reads TGCGCCAGCAGGGAAACACAGGGGGCGTGGGCTTTCTTT. It translates to CASRETQGAWAFF. The V and J genes are TRBV10-2 and TRBJ1-1; TRBD1 aligns across 9 bases. V shed 6 bases, J shed 11 bases, and the junction held 10 bases outside the gene matches. Germline CDR1 WSHSY, CDR2 SAAADI. The CDR3 length is 13 residues.

This clonotype turned up a few times. This sequence joins TRBV29-1 and TRBJ2-7; 8 bases map to TRBD2. CDR3 size: 12 residues. Germline V gene lookup returns CDR1 SQVTM and CDR2 ANQGSEA. V shed 6 bases and J 3 bases; nucleotides not matched to a gene: 4. Here the CDR3 DNA reads TGCAGCGTAGCGGGGGATCGCTACGAGCAGTACTTC. Amino acids: CSVAGDRYEQYF.

The chain recombines TRBV5-1 with TRBJ1-6; D gene unclear. The CDR3 covers 13 residues. The germline V gene has CDR1 SGHRS and CDR2 YFSETQ. V was cut by 5 bases and J by 1 base, with 4 bases left in between. CDR3 region: CASRLSYNSPLHF. The CDR3 DNA sequence: TGCGCCAGCAGGCTGTCCTATAATTCACCCCTCCACTTT. Complete variable domain (other parts from reference TRBV5-1 and TRBJ1-6): KAGVTQTPRYLIKTRGQQVTLSCSPISGHRSVSWYQQTPGQGLQFLFEYFSETQRNKGNFPGRFSGRQFSNSRSEMNVSTLELGDSALYLCASRLSYNSPLHFGNGTRLTVT.

V usage is TRBV4-3 and J usage is TRBJ2-1; no clear D gene. In germline, CDR1 is LGHNA, CDR2 YSLEER. The V and J ends lost 0 bases and 5 bases respectively, with 17 bases between them. This CDR3 comprises 17 residues. CDR3: CASSQDVPRGFNNEQFF. CDR3 sequence (DNA): TGCGCCAGCAGCCAAGATGTACCTAGAGGTTTTAACAATGAGCAGTTCTTC.

A few counts support this clonotype. The rearrangement uses TRBV9 and TRBJ2-3; D perhaps matches TRBD2 (5 bases). Germline assignment: CDR1 SGDLS and CDR2 YYNGEE. The V gene lost 5 bases and the J gene lost 0 bases, with 16 bases spanning the gap. The CDR3 runs 16 residues. The CDR3 sequence: CASSSSDAGSTDTQYF. CDR3 DNA sequence: TGTGCCAGCAGTTCCTCGGATGCGGGTAGCACAGATACGCAGTATTTT.

The rearrangement links TRBV4-1 to TRBJ2-7, with a possible D match to TRBD2 (5 bases). Germline values: CDR1 MGHRA, CDR2 YSYEKL. The CDR3 is 15 amino acids. V was cut by 1 base and J by 3 bases, with 13 bases left in between. The CDR3 DNA is TGCGCCAGCAGCCAAGTTCCCGGACTGGTCTACGAGCAGTACTTC. Translated: CASSQVPGLVYEQYF.